This TCR beta chain was captured in a study of CD8 T cell repertoires and HIV-1 epitope variants. Study-level information: Twenty-five autologous and known Gag and Nef epitope variant peptides each stimulated T cells separately.

This table comes from immunoSEQ multiplex PCR, and its TCRdb copy is limited to in-frame clones, with some not included. The table shows almost 4,500 clones, with roughly two thirds occurring only once. On this clone itself: Its antigen is unknown.

The CDR3 has 14 residues. V was shortened by 0 bases and J by 5 bases, with 8 bases between the two germline ends. Germline values: CDR1 SGHNT, CDR2 YYREEE (reference sequence). Sequencing input: cultured CD8+ T cells derived from PBMCs. The V call is TRBV5-4, the J call TRBJ2-2; D possibly corresponds to TRBD2 (5 bases). This sequence originates from a male donor with HIV. DNA of the CDR3: TGTGCCAGCAGCTTGGCCACGGGGACCGGGGAGCTGTTTTTT. Translating it yields CASSLATGTGELFF.